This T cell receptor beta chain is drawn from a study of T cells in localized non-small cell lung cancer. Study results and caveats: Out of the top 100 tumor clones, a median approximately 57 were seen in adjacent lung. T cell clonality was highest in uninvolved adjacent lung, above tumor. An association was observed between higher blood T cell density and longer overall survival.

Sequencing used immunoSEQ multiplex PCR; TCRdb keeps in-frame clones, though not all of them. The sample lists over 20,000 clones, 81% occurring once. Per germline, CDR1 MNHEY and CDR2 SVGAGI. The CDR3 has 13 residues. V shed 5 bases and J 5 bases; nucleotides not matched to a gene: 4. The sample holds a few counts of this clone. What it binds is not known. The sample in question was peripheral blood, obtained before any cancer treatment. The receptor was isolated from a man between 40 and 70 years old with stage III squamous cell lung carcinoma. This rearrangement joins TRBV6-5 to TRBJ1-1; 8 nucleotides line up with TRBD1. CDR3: CASSHRGRTEAFF. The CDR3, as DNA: TGTGCCAGCAGTCACAGGGGGAGGACTGAAGCTTTCTTT.